The TCR beta chain under discussion was sequenced for a study of blood T cells in healthy people across ages. A J-beta primer mix and a sample-barcoded 5' primer were used in a second PCR of about 6 to 12 cycles. Per-sample output comprised a minimum of 3 million paired-end reads containing CDR3. TCRdb itself ran the 5' RACE reads through MiXCR, one entry per CDR3 protein. This sample carries hundreds of thousands of distinct CDR3 sequences, roughly 43% of them seen once, and the ten largest clones take about 30%. The germline gives CDR1 LGHNA, CDR2 YSLEER. The CDR3 has 16 amino acids. With 0 bases removed from V and 6 bases from J, the gap between germline ends came to 18 bases.

The TCR was taken from a man aged 80 or over in good health. This chain joins TRBV4-3 and TRBJ2-7, with TRBD2 as a possible D gene (6 bases). The specimen sequenced was blood. CDR3 in amino acids: CASSQDRGGSPSEQYF. The CDR3 region has the DNA TGCGCCAGCAGCCAAGATCGTGGGGGGTCCCCTTCCGAGCAGTACTTC.